The 21 T cell receptor beta chains presented below share a single source sample, sequenced in a study of monozygotic twins with cystic fibrosis (dated by TCRdb to about 2021). The library was produced with the immunoSEQ multiplex PCR assay. Held by TCRdb, this immuneACCESS table contains in-frame sequences only and omits some clones. Under half of the omission traces to an unresolved V gene where checked; the cause of the rest is unknown. The sample data list about 19,000 clones, and about 97% of these were observed just once. Under 2.5% of the sample is held by the ten biggest clonotypes. Specimen: blood. The receptor set was obtained from a woman aged 25 to 39 with cystic fibrosis.

The gene calls are TRBV10-2 and TRBJ1-2, with 7 bases fitting TRBD1. The CDR3 contains 13 residues. Germline trimming cut 4 bases from V and 6 bases from J; bases unmatched to any gene: 5. Germline V lookup: CDR1 WSHSY, CDR2 SAAADI. DNA of the CDR3: TGCGCCAGCAGTGGGGGACAGAGGAATGGCTACACCTTC. It codes for CASSGGQRNGYTF.

The chain is built from TRBV4-1 and TRBJ2-7; unclear D gene. V lost 4 bases and J lost 3, with 16 bases in between. The length of the CDR3 is 15 residues. Germline CDR1 MGHRA, CDR2 YSYEKL. The CDR3 DNA sequence: TGCGCCAGCAGCCTTGCGGTCGTGGGGTTCTACGAGCAGTACTTC. It yields the protein CASSLAVVGFYEQYF.

The CDR3 DNA follows: TGTGCCTGGTTTCCCCGGGGCACTGAAGCTTTCTTT. This codes for CAWFPRGTEAFF. V is TRBV30 and J is TRBJ1-1; no definite D call. Trimming took 5 bases from V and 4 from J, leaving 11 bases between them. The CDR3 is made up of 12 amino acids. Germline loops: CDR1 GTSNPN, CDR2 SVGIG (reference sequence).

This chain joins TRBV6-6 and TRBJ1-1, with 7 nucleotides matching TRBD1. J was trimmed by 3 bases and V by 8 bases; bases with no gene match: 9. The V gene's germline CDR1 is MNHNY and CDR2 SVGAGI (reference sequence). CDR3 size: 14 residues. The CDR3 is CASSHGQVYTEAFF. The CDR3 DNA follows: TGTGCCAGCTCCCACGGACAGGTATACACTGAAGCTTTCTTT.

The V call is TRBV11-2, the J call TRBJ2-7; 11 bases match TRBD1. This CDR3 is built from 16 residues. CDR1 is SGHAT, CDR2 FQNNGV, per germline. With 1 base clipped from V and 6 bases from J, the junction kept 8 bases outside the gene matches. The CDR3: CASSLGGTGGFREQYF. In nucleotides, the CDR3 is TGTGCCAGCAGCTTAGGTGGGACAGGGGGGTTTCGCGAGCAGTACTTC. Together with reference TRBV11-2 and TRBJ2-7, the CDR3 gives the full variable domain: EAGVAQSPRYKIIEKRQSVAFWCNPISGHATLYWYQQILGQGPKLLIQFQNNGVVDDSQLPKDRFSAERLKGVDSTLKIQPAKLEDSAVYLCASSLGGTGGFREQYFGPGTRLTVT.

This chain connects TRBV5-4 to TRBJ2-4; the match to TRBD2 covers 8 bases. The CDR3 extends over 15 amino acids. From germline, CDR1 is SGHNT and CDR2 YYREEE (reference sequence). Trimming cost V 4 bases and J 6 bases; bases outside gene matches: 9. The CDR3 DNA sequence: TGTGCCAGCAGCGAACCTAAAAGCGGGGGAAACATTCAGTACTTC. It translates to CASSEPKSGGNIQYF.

This clone was detected once. The chain is built from TRBV13 and TRBJ1-1; no clear D. V lost 5 bases, J lost 5 bases, and 9 bases lay in between. CDR3 length: 12 amino acids. CDR1 and CDR2 from the germline V gene are PRHDT and FYEKMQ (reference sequence). CDR3 residues: CASSPSWTEAFF. The CDR3 region has the DNA TGTGCCAGCAGCCCCAGTTGGACTGAAGCTTTCTTT.

The V call is TRBV7-9, the J call TRBJ2-6; D is possibly TRBD2 (6 bases). The CDR3 covers 15 residues. Deletions cut 3 bases from V and 3 bases from J, with 9 bases between. The V gene's germline CDR1 is SEHNR and CDR2 FQNEAQ (reference sequence). The CDR3 sequence is CASSFGGFGANVLTF. In nucleotides, the CDR3 is TGTGCCAGCAGCTTCGGGGGATTTGGGGCCAACGTCCTGACTTTC.

This clone was observed a handful of times. V is TRBV7-8 and J is TRBJ2-3; D uncertain. The CDR3 has 13 residues. CDR1 SGHVS and CDR2 FQNEAQ come from the germline V gene. The V end was cut by 2 bases, the J end by 6 bases, with 9 bases between. CDR3 nucleotides: TGTGCCAGCAGCTTACTCCCGATGGATACGCAGTATTTT. It is translated as CASSLLPMDTQYF.

By share, this clone ranks as large. The gene calls are TRBV5-4 and TRBJ2-2, with 12 nucleotides matching TRBD2. CDR3 size: 18 residues. The J segment lost 1 base and the V segment lost 4 bases, leaving 8 bases of the junction unmatched. Germline lookup yields CDR1 SGHNT and CDR2 YYREEE (reference sequence). The CDR3 DNA reads TGTGCCAGCAGCCCGACTAGCGGGGGATACTTGAACACCGGGGAGCTGTTTTTT. It is translated as CASSPTSGGYLNTGELFF. The complete variable domain, with remaining parts taken from reference TRBV5-4 and TRBJ2-2, reads ETGVTQSPTHLIKTRGQQVTLRCSSQSGHNTVSWYQQALGQGPQFIFQYYREEENGRGNFPPRFSGLQFPNYSSELNVNALELDDSALYLCASSPTSGGYLNTGELFFGEGSRLTVL.

The chain combines TRBV5-4 with TRBJ2-2; D gene unclear. Trimming took 0 bases from V and 1 from J, leaving 7 bases between them. The CDR3 is 15 amino acids. Germline V lookup: CDR1 SGHNT, CDR2 YYREEE (reference sequence). The CDR3 nucleotides read TGTGCCAGCAGCTTGGGAGTAGGGAACACCGGGGAGCTGTTTTTT. This codes for CASSLGVGNTGELFF.

This chain joins TRBV9 and TRBJ2-3; D tentatively reads TRBD1 or TRBD2 (5 bases each). V lost 4 bases, J lost 0 bases, and 12 bases lay in between. The CDR3 covers 15 residues. CDR1 SGDLS and CDR2 YYNGEE come from the germline V gene. The CDR3 bases are TGTGCCAGCAGCCCAGCTTGGGGGAGCACAGATACGCAGTATTTT. This sequence encodes CASSPAWGSTDTQYF.

The chain recombines TRBV6-6 with TRBJ1-6, with D perhaps matching TRBD1 (5 bases). Trimming left V 6 bases short and J 8 bases short, with 11 bases between. This CDR3 spans 13 amino acids. From germline, CDR1 is MNHNY and CDR2 SVGAGI (reference sequence). The CDR3 sequence is CASRDGAYSPLHF. CDR3 nucleotides: TGTGCCAGCAGGGACGGGGCGTATTCACCCCTCCACTTT.

The V gene is TRBV11-2, the J gene TRBJ1-2; D unclear. The CDR3 totals 12 residues. The V end lost 9 bases, the J end lost 7 bases, and 15 bases lay between the germline ends. Germline assignment: CDR1 SGHAT and CDR2 FQNNGV. The CDR3 here is CASRHGEGGYTF. For the CDR3, the DNA is TGTGCCAGTAGGCACGGAGAGGGTGGCTACACCTTC.

The chain uses TRBV9 and TRBJ2-1, with 7 bases that match TRBD2. Germline lookup yields CDR1 SGDLS and CDR2 YYNGEE. With 1 base clipped from V and 3 bases from J, the junction kept 7 bases outside the gene matches. The CDR3 extends over 16 amino acids. Here the CDR3 reads CASSVLGGGYYNEQFF. Here the CDR3 DNA reads TGTGCCAGCAGCGTACTCGGCGGGGGATACTACAATGAGCAGTTCTTC.

The rearrangement uses TRBV4-1 and TRBJ1-5; tentatively, D is TRBD1 (5 bases). V lost 1 base and J 4 bases, leaving 11 bases between the germline ends. The CDR3 loop spans 15 amino acids. CDR1 is MGHRA and CDR2 is YSYEKL in the germline V gene. The CDR3 bases are TGCGCCAGCAGCCAAGGCCCGTGGGGGAATCAGCCCCAGCATTTT. Its translation is CASSQGPWGNQPQHF.

V gene TRBV7-2 combines with J gene TRBJ2-3; D gene unclear. Germline V lookup: CDR1 SGHTA, CDR2 FQGNSA. V was cut by 3 bases and J by 0 bases, with 7 bases left in between. This CDR3 region has 14 residues. The CDR3 region has the DNA TGTGCCAGCAGCTTGTCGGCTAGCACAGATACGCAGTATTTT. Translating gives CASSLSASTDTQYF.

The chain uses TRBV6-1 and TRBJ1-2; 7 nucleotides match TRBD1. The CDR3 runs to 14 residues. The J segment lost 8 bases and the V segment lost 6 bases, leaving 12 bases of the junction unmatched. In germline, CDR1 is MNHNS, CDR2 SASEGT. CDR3 loop: CASRKGAQNGGYTF. In DNA form, the CDR3 reads TGTGCCAGCAGAAAGGGGGCGCAGAACGGCGGCTACACCTTC.

J is TRBJ2-7 and V is TRBV5-4, with 11 bases fitting TRBD1. V lost 4 bases, J lost 5 bases, and 8 bases stayed unmatched. Looked up from germline, CDR1 is SGHNT and CDR2 is YYREEE (reference sequence). There are 15 residues in the CDR3. CDR3 sequence reads: CASSRTGGMRDEQYF. As DNA, the CDR3 is TGTGCCAGCAGCCGGACAGGGGGCATGAGGGACGAGCAGTACTTC.

V and J are TRBV28 and TRBJ1-2, with TRBD1 matching over 7 bases. The V gene's germline CDR1 is MDHEN and CDR2 SYDVKM. V shed 6 bases and J 5 bases; nucleotides not matched to a gene: 18. The CDR3 totals 17 residues. The CDR3 reads CASRIRFEATGWYGYTF. The DNA of the CDR3 is TGTGCCAGCAGGATACGTTTTGAGGCGACAGGGTGGTATGGCTACACCTTC.

This clone occurred a few times. The V call is TRBV4-2, the J call TRBJ2-3, with D perhaps matching TRBD2 (6 bases). V lost 4 bases to trimming and J lost 2 bases, with 13 bases between them. The CDR3 runs to 15 residues. Germline V gene data show CDR1 as LGHNA and CDR2 as YNFKEQ. CDR3 sequence: CASSRRDSDTDTQYF. In nucleotides, the CDR3 is TGTGCCAGCAGCCGCCGGGACTCAGACACAGATACGCAGTATTTT.